These 27 T cell receptor beta chains were all obtained from the same sample, sequenced in a study of shared clonotypes between healthy human individuals. Sequencing used immunoSEQ multiplex PCR; TCRdb keeps in-frame clones, though not all of them. This sample yields approximately 2,000,000 clones, of which 85% to 95% are seen a single time; 0.3% to 0.4% belongs to the top ten. Sequenced sample: naive CD4+ T cells from PBMCs. Subset given: CD45RA+ positively selected. The receptors derive from a man aged 18-30 years in good health. Some clones in this sample may be carry-over from other donors' samples.

The V gene is TRBV6-1, the J gene TRBJ2-7; D ambiguous. The CDR3 runs 15 residues. The germline V gene has CDR1 MNHNS and CDR2 SASEGT. V was pared by 0 bases and J by 6 bases, with 15 bases between. The CDR3 loop is CASSEATQPVGEQYF. In DNA, the CDR3 is TGTGCCAGCAGTGAAGCGACACAACCGGTCGGCGAGCAGTACTTC.

The chain combines TRBV28 with TRBJ2-3; D ambiguous. Between the trimmed V and J ends, which lost 3 bases and 8 bases, there was a span of 12 bases. Per germline, CDR1 MDHEN and CDR2 SYDVKM. The CDR3 is 13 amino acids. CDR3 nucleotide sequence: TGTGCCAGCAGTTTCCCGATGGTGCCTACGCAGTATTTT. Its protein product is CASSFPMVPTQYF.

The chain employs TRBV28 and TRBJ1-5; TRBD1 aligns across 11 bases. This CDR3 region has 17 residues. Germline V CDR1 and CDR2: MDHEN, SYDVKM. V was clipped by 7 bases and J by 3 bases; unmatched bases: 11. CDR3 region: CASKTLGTGGPNQPQHF. The CDR3 DNA is TGTGCCAGCAAAACCCTTGGGACAGGGGGACCCAATCAGCCCCAGCATTTT. The whole variable domain, filled in from reference TRBV28 and TRBJ1-5, reads DVKVTQSSRYLVKRTGEKVFLECVQDMDHENMFWYRQDPGLGLRLIYFSYDVKMKEKGDIPEGYSVSREKKERFSLILESASTNQTSMYLCASKTLGTGGPNQPQHFGDGTRLSIL.

This clone was counted only a few times. The chain couples TRBV29-1 to TRBJ1-1; D gene uncertain. CDR3 size: 12 residues. The germline CDR1 and CDR2 sequences are SQVTM and ANQGSEA. Trimming removed 4 bases at V and 4 bases at J, with 10 bases between. CDR3 sequence: CSVVGFVTEAFF. Written as DNA, the CDR3 is TGCAGCGTTGTAGGTTTTGTCACTGAAGCTTTCTTT.

The J gene is TRBJ2-1, the V gene TRBV7-6, with D possibly matching TRBD2 (5 bases). The germline CDR1 and CDR2 sequences are SGHVS and FNYEAQ. This CDR3 is 11 amino acids long. Trimming pared 3 bases from V and 9 bases from J, leaving 6 bases between. The CDR3 loop is CASSFEGEQFF. CDR3 in DNA: TGTGCCAGCAGCTTTGAGGGTGAGCAGTTCTTC. Full variable domain (rest looked up from reference TRBV7-6 and TRBJ2-1): GAGVSQSPRYKVTKRGQDVALRCDPISGHVSLYWYRQALGQGPEFLTYFNYEAQQDKSGLPNDRFSAERPEGSISTLTIQRTEQRDSAMYRCASSFEGEQFFGPGTRLTVL.

This chain joins TRBV5-5 and TRBJ1-5, with 7 bases identical to TRBD1. The V gene end was trimmed by 1 base and the J gene end by 7 bases; junction bases not matched to a gene: 20. CDR1 is SGHKS, CDR2 YYEKEE, per germline (reference sequence). The CDR3 is made up of 19 amino acids. The DNA of the CDR3 is TGTGCCAGCAGCTTGTCCAAAATATCCGACAGGGATTATTACCAGCCCCAGCATTTT. This sequence encodes CASSLSKISDRDYYQPQHF.

This clone was counted only a few times. The sample contains more than one DNA sequence encoding this CDR3. The chain carries TRBV5-1 and TRBJ2-6; D gene ambiguous. Trimming took 0 bases from V and 1 from J, leaving 5 bases between them. Germline V lookup: CDR1 SGHRS, CDR2 YFSETQ. This CDR3 is 15 amino acids long. CDR3 DNA sequence: TGCGCCAGCAGCTTGGGGCCGTCTGGGGCCAACGTCCTGACTTTC. This codes for CASSLGPSGANVLTF.

This chain joins TRBV27 and TRBJ1-3; D is unclear. Per germline, CDR1 MNHEY and CDR2 SMNVEV (reference sequence). The CDR3 is 16 residues long. V was pared by 3 bases and J by 0 bases, with 12 bases between. The CDR3 DNA reads TGTGCCAGCAGTTTCCAATACGGTTTCTCTGGAAACACCATATATTTT. Encoded protein: CASSFQYGFSGNTIYF.

The genes are TRBV19 and TRBJ2-7; unclear D gene. The length of the CDR3 is 14 residues. The germline gives CDR1 LNHDA, CDR2 SQIVND (reference sequence). Trimming cost V 8 bases and J 3 bases, with 17 bases left between them. CDR3 amino acids: CASLDRQFVYEQYF. CDR3 sequence (DNA): TGTGCCAGTCTGGACCGCCAGTTCGTCTACGAGCAGTACTTC.

Only a few counts were recorded for this clone. This chain's CDR3 is CASSVGVVSGNTIYF. The CDR3, as DNA: TGTGCCAGCAGCGTAGGGGTGGTTTCTGGAAACACCATATATTTT. The V call is TRBV9, the J call TRBJ1-3; no reliable D call. The CDR3 has 15 amino acids. Trimming shortened V by 0 bases and J by 1 base, and 8 bases separated the two germline ends. Germline V gene data show CDR1 as SGDLS and CDR2 as YYNGEE.

This clone was counted a single time. The genes are TRBV7-2 and TRBJ1-5; D might be TRBD1 (6 bases). This CDR3 spans 15 amino acids. The V gene's germline CDR1 is SGHTA and CDR2 FQGNSA. V was shortened by 1 base and J by 7 bases, with 14 bases between the two germline ends. In nucleotides, the CDR3 is TGTGCCAGCAGCTTAGTGTCCGGGGGGCGGCAGCCCCAGCATTTT. It yields the protein CASSLVSGGRQPQHF.

The J gene is TRBJ1-1, the V gene TRBV13; 8 bases are shared with TRBD1. With V trimmed by 8 bases and J by 1 base, 9 bases remained unmatched. The CDR3 sequence is 15 residues long. Germline values: CDR1 PRHDT, CDR2 FYEKMQ (reference sequence). The CDR3: CASRRGGTGNTEAFF. CDR3 in DNA: TGTGCCAGCCGCCGGGGCGGGACAGGGAACACTGAAGCTTTCTTT.

The chain has TRBV10-3 and TRBJ1-5, with D perhaps TRBD1 (5 bases). The germline V gene encodes CDR1 ENHRY and CDR2 SYGVKD. V lost 0 bases and J lost 7, with 13 bases in between. The CDR3 is made up of 15 amino acids. The CDR3 DNA is TGTGCCATCAGTGAGTCACCGGGGGGATCACAGCCCCAGCATTTT. The encoded protein is CAISESPGGSQPQHF.

The chain employs TRBV6-1 and TRBJ1-5, with D possibly being TRBD1 (5 bases). This CDR3 has 13 amino acids. V was trimmed by 6 bases and J by 7 bases, leaving 13 bases between them. Germline CDR1 MNHNS, CDR2 SASEGT. The DNA of the CDR3 is TGTGCCAGCAGCGACAGAGTTCTACAGCCCCAGCATTTT. Amino acids: CASSDRVLQPQHF.

This clone was seen only once. This sequence joins TRBV5-1 and TRBJ2-4, with D hard to call. V gave up 2 bases and J gave up 1 base, with 7 bases separating them. Germline CDR1 is SGHRS and CDR2 is YFSETQ. The CDR3 contains 14 residues. The CDR3 sequence is CASSFSAAKNIQYF. The CDR3 bases are TGCGCCAGCAGCTTTTCAGCGGCCAAAAACATTCAGTACTTC.

The chain recombines TRBV5-4 with TRBJ2-3, with 7 bases aligning to TRBD2. V lost 3 bases to trimming and J lost 6 bases; unmatched junction nucleotides: 7. CDR1 is SGHNT and CDR2 is YYREEE in the germline V gene (reference sequence). CDR3 length: 14 amino acids. As DNA, the CDR3 is TGTGCCAGCAGCTGGGGAGGGCTAAAGGATACGCAGTATTTT. Translating gives CASSWGGLKDTQYF.

Turning to this clone: Within the sample, other DNA sequences also encode this same CDR3. The chain employs TRBV5-1 and TRBJ2-2, with D possibly called TRBD1 or TRBD2 (5 bases each). The CDR3 runs to 12 residues. V gave up 4 bases and J gave up 6 bases, with 7 bases separating them. Per germline, CDR1 SGHRS and CDR2 YFSETQ. The DNA for the CDR3 is TGCGCCAGCAGCCGGGACGCCGGGGAGCTGTTTTTT. Its protein product is CASSRDAGELFF.

Note on this clone: Other DNA sequences from this sample encode an identical CDR3 as well. V and J are TRBV28 and TRBJ2-7, with D possibly being TRBD1 or TRBD2 (6 bases each). Germline CDR1 reads MDHEN; CDR2 reads SYDVKM. CDR3 length: 14 amino acids. V was trimmed by 6 bases and J by 4 bases, leaving 16 bases between them. In nucleotides, the CDR3 is TGTGCCAGCAGCGCGGGGCAGGGGCCGTACGAGCAGTACTTC. This encodes CASSAGQGPYEQYF.

The J gene is TRBJ2-3, the V gene TRBV9, with no clear D. The V and J ends lost 3 bases and 3 bases respectively, with 20 bases between them. The CDR3 loop spans 17 amino acids. Looked up from germline, CDR1 is SGDLS and CDR2 is YYNGEE. The CDR3 nucleotides are TGTGCCAGCAGCGCAATTGGGGTAGTTGCCCGGACAGATACGCAGTATTTT. It specifies CASSAIGVVARTDTQYF.

The CDR3: CASSPMGGRGSYNEQFF. CDR3 bases: TGTGCCAGCAGCCCGATGGGGGGCAGGGGTTCCTACAATGAGCAGTTCTTC. The chain couples TRBV7-3 to TRBJ2-1; D is perhaps TRBD1 or TRBD2 (6 bases each). The V end lost 5 bases, the J end lost 1 base, and 18 bases lay between the germline ends. The CDR3 has 17 residues. CDR1 is SGHTA and CDR2 is FQGTGA in the germline V gene.

This chain uses TRBV5-4 with TRBJ1-1; D call uncertain. Germline loops: CDR1 SGHNT, CDR2 YYREEE (reference sequence). This CDR3 region has 17 residues. Trimming removed 1 base from V and 5 bases from J, with 21 bases in between. The CDR3 loop reads CASSLRFSRVGETEAFF. CDR3 nucleotides: TGTGCCAGCAGCTTGCGGTTTAGTCGGGTCGGTGAAACTGAAGCTTTCTTT. The complete variable domain, with remaining parts taken from reference TRBV5-4 and TRBJ1-1, reads ETGVTQSPTHLIKTRGQQVTLRCSSQSGHNTVSWYQQALGQGPQFIFQYYREEENGRGNFPPRFSGLQFPNYSSELNVNALELDDSALYLCASSLRFSRVGETEAFFGQGTRLTVV.

The chain recombines TRBV6-1 with TRBJ1-2; 8 bases agree with TRBD1. V was pared by 3 bases and J by 7 bases, with 7 bases of the junction left unmatched. Germline V gene data show CDR1 as MNHNS and CDR2 as SASEGT. This CDR3 has 14 amino acids. In DNA, the CDR3 is TGTGCCAGCAGTGACCCTTGGACAGGGCCTGGCTACACCTTC. It translates to CASSDPWTGPGYTF.

The chain has TRBV5-4 and TRBJ2-3; 7 nucleotides align to TRBD2. The J segment lost 3 bases and the V segment lost 0 bases, leaving 4 bases of the junction unmatched. Per the germline V gene, CDR1 is SGHNT and CDR2 is YYREEE (reference sequence). The CDR3 totals 15 residues. CDR3 residues: CASSLVPLATDTQYF. CDR3 in DNA: TGTGCCAGCAGCTTGGTCCCACTAGCGACAGATACGCAGTATTTT. The full variable domain, rest sourced from reference TRBV5-4 and TRBJ2-3, is ETGVTQSPTHLIKTRGQQVTLRCSSQSGHNTVSWYQQALGQGPQFIFQYYREEENGRGNFPPRFSGLQFPNYSSELNVNALELDDSALYLCASSLVPLATDTQYFGPGTRLTVL.

This rearrangement joins TRBV6-1 to TRBJ1-1; the match to TRBD1 covers 8 bases. The CDR3 spans 16 residues. From germline, CDR1 is MNHNS and CDR2 SASEGT. J gave up 1 base and V 3 bases, and 7 bases lay outside the gene matches. This chain's CDR3 is CASSEWRQGTNTEAFF. The CDR3, as DNA: TGTGCCAGCAGTGAGTGGCGACAGGGGACGAACACTGAAGCTTTCTTT.

This chain joins TRBV7-9 and TRBJ2-5; no clear D. The CDR3 totals 13 residues. Trimming removed 7 bases from V and 5 bases from J, with 14 bases in between. The germline V gene encodes CDR1 SEHNR and CDR2 FQNEAQ (reference sequence). CDR3 DNA: TGTGCCAGCAACACCGGTGGCGGCGAGACCCAGTACTTC. Amino acids: CASNTGGGETQYF. Full variable domain (remainder filled in from reference TRBV7-9 and TRBJ2-5): DTGVSQNPRHKITKRGQNVTFRCDPISEHNRLYWYRQTLGQGPEFLTYFQNEAQLEKSRLLSDRFSAERPKGSFSTLEIQRTEQGDSAMYLCASNTGGGETQYFGPGTRLLVL.

In regard to this clone: This sample also contains other DNA sequences that code for the same CDR3. The V and J genes are TRBV9 and TRBJ2-7; maybe TRBD2 (5 bases). Germline-derived CDR1 and CDR2 are SGDLS and YYNGEE. This CDR3 contains 14 residues. V lost 0 bases and J lost 1, with 8 bases in between. The CDR3 DNA is TGTGCCAGCAGCGTAGACGAGGGATCCTACGAGCAGTACTTC. This gives the protein CASSVDEGSYEQYF.

The chain recombines TRBV6-1 with TRBJ1-1; 9 bases fit TRBD1. The germline V gene has CDR1 MNHNS and CDR2 SASEGT. The J segment lost 7 bases and the V segment lost 7 bases, leaving 4 bases of the junction unmatched. The CDR3 is 12 amino acids. CDR3 bases: TGTGCCAGCACTACAGGGGGCCTTGAAGCTTTCTTT. Protein product: CASTTGGLEAFF.